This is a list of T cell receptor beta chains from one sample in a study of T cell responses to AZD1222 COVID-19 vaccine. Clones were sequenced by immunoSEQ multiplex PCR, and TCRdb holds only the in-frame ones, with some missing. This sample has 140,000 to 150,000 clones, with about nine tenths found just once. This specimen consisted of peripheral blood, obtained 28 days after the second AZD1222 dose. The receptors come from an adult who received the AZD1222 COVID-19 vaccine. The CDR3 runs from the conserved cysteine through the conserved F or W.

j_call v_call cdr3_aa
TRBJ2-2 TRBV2 CAMGGTNTGELFF
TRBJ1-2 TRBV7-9 CASRFTEGINGYTF
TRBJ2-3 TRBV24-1 CAISGRLLGTDTQYF
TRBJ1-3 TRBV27 CASSITGLSGNTIYF
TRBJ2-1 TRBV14 CASSQETGREQFF
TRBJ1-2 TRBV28 CASRRDGNYGYTF
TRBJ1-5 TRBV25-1 CASSGGPSNQPQHF
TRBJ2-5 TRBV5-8 CASSSGTGQGAGETQYF
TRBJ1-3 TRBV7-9 CASSNQGSSGNTIYF
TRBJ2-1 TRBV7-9 CASSFGGTVAYNEQFF
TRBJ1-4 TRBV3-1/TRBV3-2 CASSPGQGGKLFF
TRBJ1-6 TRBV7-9 CASSLLGGPENSPLHF
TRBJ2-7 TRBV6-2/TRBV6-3 CASSRDSYEQYF
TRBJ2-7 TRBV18 CASSPDSSYEQYF
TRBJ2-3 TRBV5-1 CASSWGSLDTQYF
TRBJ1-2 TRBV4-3 CASSQDSGGVGGYTF
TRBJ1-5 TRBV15 CATSLTGVANQPQHF
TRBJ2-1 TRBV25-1 CASTWLGRVSYNEQFF
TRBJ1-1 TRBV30 CAWSRFGGNTEAFF
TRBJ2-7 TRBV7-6 CASSSRYRGGRSDEQYF
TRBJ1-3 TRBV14 CASSQAFKGNTIYF
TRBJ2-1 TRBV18 CASSPWDSYNEQFF
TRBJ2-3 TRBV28 CASSLSGNTDTQYF
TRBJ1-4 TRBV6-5 CASSYSGLGEKLFF
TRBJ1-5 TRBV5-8 CASSRDGYQPQHF